These 18 T cell receptor beta chains originate from one sample sequenced in a study of T cell repertoires in cytomegalovirus infection. One entry per CDR3 protein, called by TCRdb with MiXCR from the reads. The sample carries 510,000 or so distinct CDR3 sequences, approximately 25% recorded once. The sequenced material came from PBMCs. These receptors were taken from a human donor in good health (CMV status not recorded). Some clones in this sample may be carry-over from other donors' samples.

In its sample, this clonotype was seen a few times. The V and J genes are TRBV7-2 and TRBJ1-1, with a possible D match to TRBD1 (5 bases). The germline V gene encodes CDR1 SGHTA and CDR2 FQGNSA. There are 16 residues in the CDR3. V shed 0 bases and J shed 1 base, with 12 bases lying between them. Written as DNA, the CDR3 is TGTGCCAGCAGCTTAGCAAGGGGCGGGGGGAACACTGAAGCTTTCTTT. Protein product: CASSLARGGGNTEAFF.

This chain connects TRBV6-5 to TRBJ2-7; 8 bases are a match to TRBD2. Trimming removed 6 bases from V and 2 bases from J; junction bases left unmatched: 9. This CDR3 is 15 amino acids long. Germline V gene data show CDR1 as MNHEY and CDR2 as SVGAGI. The CDR3 region is CASSPGVAGPYEQYF. CDR3 DNA: TGTGCCAGCAGCCCAGGGGTAGCGGGACCCTACGAGCAGTACTTC.

This clonotype was seen many times. This sequence joins TRBV7-2 and TRBJ1-2; D remains ambiguous. V dropped 1 base and J dropped 0 bases, with 9 bases sitting between them. Germline V gene sequence: CDR1 SGHTA, CDR2 FQGNSA. CDR3 length equals 15 residues. The CDR3 DNA reads as TGTGCCAGCAGCTTAGACCCTAAGCCTAACTATGGCTACACCTTC. As protein: CASSLDPKPNYGYTF. The whole variable domain, remainder taken from reference TRBV7-2 and TRBJ1-2, is GAGVSQSPSNKVTEKGKDVELRCDPISGHTALYWYRQSLGQGLEFLIYFQGNSAPDKSGLPSDRFSAERTGGSVSTLTIQRTQQEDSAVYLCASSLDPKPNYGYTFGSGTRLTVV.

This clonotype was seen a few times. This sequence joins TRBV19 and TRBJ1-5; perhaps TRBD1 as D (5 bases). V was pared by 2 bases and J by 8 bases, with 19 bases between. Per the germline V gene, CDR1 is LNHDA and CDR2 is SQIVND (reference sequence). The CDR3 contains 16 residues. CDR3 bases: TGTGCCAGTAGTATACCTACGGGCCGGGGGGTGAAGCCCCAGCATTTT. Amino acids: CASSIPTGRGVKPQHF.

This clonotype was detected only a few times. The rearrangement joins TRBV6-2 or TRBV6-3 to TRBJ1-2; 7 nucleotides line up with TRBD1. In germline, CDR1 is MNHEY, CDR2 SVGEGT. The V and J ends lost 6 bases and 6 bases, in that order; junction bases with no gene match: 16. The CDR3 loop spans 16 amino acids. CDR3 amino acids: CASSQSRTHTGDGYTF. The CDR3 DNA reads as TGTGCCAGCAGCCAATCCCGGACGCACACAGGGGATGGCTACACCTTC.

This chain connects TRBV28 to TRBJ2-1; 9 bases are shared with TRBD2. The V segment lost 6 bases and the J segment 6 bases; nucleotides outside the gene matches: 12. CDR1 MDHEN and CDR2 SYDVKM come from the germline V gene. The CDR3 extends over 16 amino acids. The DNA of the CDR3 is TGTGCCAGCAGCCGTTTGGGAGCGGGAGGAACCAATGAGCAGTTCTTC. Translating gives CASSRLGAGGTNEQFF.

Note on this clonotype: At one of its ends the junction is not consistent with the germline gene, which may arise from a read error. This rearrangement joins TRBV12-3 or TRBV12-4 to TRBJ2-3; 8 bases map to TRBD2. This CDR3 is built from 15 residues. DNA of the CDR3: TGTACCAGCAGTTTAGTCCGGACTAGCCCAGATACGCAGTATTTT. It yields the protein CTSSLVRTSPDTQYF.

Turning to this clonotype: This may be a read error: a much more frequent sequence differs by one nucleotide. The rearrangement uses TRBV7-2 and TRBJ2-7, with unresolved D. The length of the CDR3 is 12 residues. Per germline, CDR1 SGHTA and CDR2 FQGNSA. The CDR3 loop reads CASSSSTYEPYF. CDR3 sequence (DNA): TGTGCCAGCAGCTCGAGTACTTACGAGCCGTACTTC.

This clonotype was observed many times. The chain links TRBV7-2 to TRBJ1-2; 7 bases agree with TRBD1. CDR3 size: 13 residues. V lost 5 bases, J lost 7 bases, and 7 bases stayed unmatched. Germline V CDR1 and CDR2: SGHTA, FQGNSA. The CDR3, as DNA: TGTGCCAGCAGCCAGGCAAGGGGGCGTGGCTACACCTTC. This sequence encodes CASSQARGRGYTF.

This clonotype has just a few counts. The chain combines TRBV7-2 with TRBJ1-1, with D maybe TRBD1 (6 bases). CDR1 and CDR2 from the germline V gene are SGHTA and FQGNSA. Trimming removed 7 bases from V and 0 bases from J, with 12 bases in between. This CDR3 has 14 residues. DNA of the CDR3: TGTGCCAGCAAACTTACAGGGTTGAACACTGAAGCTTTCTTT. Amino acid sequence: CASKLTGLNTEAFF.

The CDR3: CASNKRQGGNTEAFF. The CDR3, as DNA: TGTGCCAGCAATAAACGCCAGGGCGGGAACACTGAAGCTTTCTTT. The chain is built from TRBV6-5 and TRBJ1-1; D might be TRBD1 (5 bases). Trimming pared 7 bases from V and 1 base from J, leaving 16 bases between. Germline CDR1 reads MNHEY; CDR2 reads SVGAGI. CDR3 size: 15 residues.

V and J are TRBV6-5 and TRBJ2-2; TRBD1 or TRBD2 may be the D gene (5 bases each). V dropped 4 bases and J dropped 7 bases, with 16 bases sitting between them. The CDR3 spans 15 residues. The germline V gene encodes CDR1 MNHEY and CDR2 SVGAGI. The CDR3 nucleotides read TGTGCCAGCAGTTCTCGGGACGCGCGGGTCGGGGAGCTGTTTTTT. Protein sequence: CASSSRDARVGELFF.

This clonotype was seen only a few times. The chain combines TRBV29-1 with TRBJ1-2; 7 bases line up with TRBD1. The CDR3 runs 12 residues. V lost 7 bases, J lost 4 bases, and 6 bases stayed unmatched. In germline, CDR1 is SQVTM, CDR2 ANQGSEA. The CDR3: CSADQGGYGYTF. The CDR3 region has the DNA TGCAGCGCTGACCAGGGGGGCTATGGCTACACCTTC.

J is TRBJ2-7 and V is TRBV15, with no clear D. The CDR3 contains 14 residues. Trimming pared 2 bases from V and 4 bases from J, leaving 12 bases between. Germline CDR1 reads LNHNV; CDR2 reads YYDKDF (reference sequence). CDR3 residues: CATSRSGSGYEQYV. The CDR3 DNA reads as TGTGCCACCAGCAGATCTGGCTCCGGGTACGAGCAGTACGTC.

This clonotype was seen only a few times. This chain joins TRBV7-2 and TRBJ2-7, with 10 nucleotides matching TRBD2. CDR1 SGHTA and CDR2 FQGNSA come from the germline V gene. V trimming: 6 bases; J trimming: 7 bases; junction bases outside the gene matches: 6. This CDR3 has 13 amino acids. The CDR3 nucleotides are TGTGCCAGCAGGGCTAGCGGGAGTATGGAGCAGTACTTC. Its translation: CASRASGSMEQYF.

The chain uses TRBV9 and TRBJ2-3, with TRBD2 identical over 7 bases. This CDR3 is 17 amino acids long. Germline lookup yields CDR1 SGDLS and CDR2 YYNGEE. V gave up 3 bases and J gave up 3 bases; unmatched junction bases: 13. CDR3 loop: CASSERSSGARTDTQYF. The CDR3 DNA reads as TGTGCCAGCAGCGAGCGCTCTAGCGGAGCCCGAACAGATACGCAGTATTTT.

Only one count was recorded for this clonotype. The rearrangement joins TRBV7-9 to TRBJ1-5, with D uncertain. From germline, CDR1 is SEHNR and CDR2 FQNEAQ (reference sequence). This CDR3 is 16 amino acids long. The V end was cut by 0 bases, the J end by 3 bases, with 12 bases between. The DNA of the CDR3 is TGTGCCAGCAGCTTAGCGCGATTGGGCCACAATCAGCCCCAGCATTTT. Translation: CASSLARLGHNQPQHF. Variable domain in full (rest from reference TRBV7-9 and TRBJ1-5): DTGVSQNPRHKITKRGQNVTFRCDPISEHNRLYWYRQTLGQGPEFLTYFQNEAQLEKSRLLSDRFSAERPKGSFSTLEIQRTEQGDSAMYLCASSLARLGHNQPQHFGDGTRLSIL.

This rearrangement joins TRBV5-1 to TRBJ2-7; no reliable D call. The CDR3 has 12 amino acids. Trimming shortened V by 0 bases and J by 5 bases, and 6 bases separated the two germline ends. Germline V lookup: CDR1 SGHRS, CDR2 YFSETQ. This CDR3 reads CASSLVGHEQYF. In DNA, the CDR3 is TGCGCCAGCAGCTTGGTAGGGCACGAGCAGTACTTC.